This T cell receptor (beta chain) was found in a study of CD8 T cells in Susac syndrome. This clonotype appeared a single time. Germline lookup yields CDR1 DFQATT and CDR2 SNEGSKA (reference sequence). This CDR3 region has 14 residues. Deletions cut 3 bases from V and 6 bases from J, with 12 bases between. RNA totalling roughly 0.45 to 1 ug underwent reverse transcription with random hexamers. The authors amplified TCR beta CDR3 across 54 Vbeta and 13 Jbeta using immunoSEQ multiplex PCR. Using its own MiXCR run on the immunoSEQ multiplex PCR reads, TCRdb lists one record per CDR3 protein. The table lists about 210,000 distinct CDR3 sequences, 95% of them singletons.

V usage is TRBV20-1 and J usage is TRBJ1-6; tentative D call: TRBD1 (5 bases). Material for sequencing was CD4+ T cells from PBMCs. The TCR was taken from a human donor with multiple sclerosis. Here the CDR3 reads CSASEGLINSPLHF. The CDR3 nucleotides read TGCAGTGCTAGTGAGGGGCTGATTAATTCACCCCTCCACTTT.